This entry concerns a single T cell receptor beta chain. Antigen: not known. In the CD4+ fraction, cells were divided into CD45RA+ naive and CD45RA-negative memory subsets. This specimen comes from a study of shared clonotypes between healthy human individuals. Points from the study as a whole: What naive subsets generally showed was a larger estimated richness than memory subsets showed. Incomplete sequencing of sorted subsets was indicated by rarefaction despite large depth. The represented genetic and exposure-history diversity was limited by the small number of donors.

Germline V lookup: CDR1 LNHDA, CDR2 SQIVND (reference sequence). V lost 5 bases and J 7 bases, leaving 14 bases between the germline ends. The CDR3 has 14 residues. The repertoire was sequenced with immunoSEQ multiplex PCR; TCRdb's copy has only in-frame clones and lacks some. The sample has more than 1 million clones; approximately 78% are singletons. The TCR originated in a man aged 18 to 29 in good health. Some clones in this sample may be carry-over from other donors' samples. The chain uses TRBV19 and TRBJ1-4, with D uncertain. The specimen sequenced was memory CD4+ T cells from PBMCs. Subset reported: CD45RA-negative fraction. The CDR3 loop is CASSRRRVGEKLFF. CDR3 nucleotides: TGTGCCAGTAGTCGAAGGAGGGTGGGTGAAAAACTGTTTTTT.